This TCR beta chain is drawn from a study of patients and donors after allogeneic stem cell transplantation. The CDR3 sequence is 17 residues long. Germline V gene data show CDR1 as MNHEY and CDR2 as SVGEGT. V dropped 4 bases and J dropped 0 bases, with 19 bases sitting between them. In TCRdb, the RT-PCR reads were re-called with MiXCR into one record per CDR3 protein. Of under 200,000 distinct CDR3 sequences in the sample, roughly 30% were seen once. Sequences were obtained from blood, either unsorted or a sorted T cell fraction (not recorded which). The sequence was collected from a human donor who was either an allogeneic HSCT recipient or a stem cell or donor lymphocyte infusion donor (not recorded which). It is not recorded whose cells these are; they may come from a transplant donor. The rearrangement joins TRBV6-2 or TRBV6-3 to TRBJ2-7; D possibly corresponds to TRBD1 (5 bases). The CDR3 protein is CASSLGRRVWSSYEQYF. In DNA, the CDR3 is TGTGCCAGCAGTTTGGGGCGCCGTGTTTGGAGCTCCTACGAGCAGTACTTC.